This T cell receptor beta chain was found in a study of T cells in Graves' hyperthyroidism and ophthalmopathy. Points from the study as a whole: Researchers report that a 13 V-J model separated ophthalmopathy from stable hyperthyroidism.

Amplified TCR beta CDR3 regions derived from RNA transcripts. Using the HTBI primer set, a first-round RT-PCR was run on the TCR CDR3. TCRdb re-called the multiplex PCR reads through MiXCR, storing one row per CDR3 protein. The table includes a few hundred thousand distinct CDR3 sequences, 21% detected once. In regard to this clonotype: Antigen specificity is unknown.

The definition of stable Graves' hyperthyroidism was no ophthalmopathy progression within 18 months. Clinical symptoms, serum thyroxine and TRAb, thyroid ultrasound and orbital computed tomography together formed the diagnostic basis. Per germline, CDR1 LGHDT and CDR2 YNNKEL (reference sequence). This CDR3 contains 16 residues. The V gene lost 0 bases and the J gene lost 3 bases, with 14 bases spanning the gap. The chain joins TRBV3-1 to TRBJ1-2; D perhaps matches TRBD1 (5 bases). This TCR was recovered from a woman aged 50 to 60 with Graves' hyperthyroidism. The material sequenced was blood. The CDR3 bases are TGTGCCAGCAGCCAAGATCAGGGTCTCAACTACTATGGCTACACCTTC. This gives the protein CASSQDQGLNYYGYTF.